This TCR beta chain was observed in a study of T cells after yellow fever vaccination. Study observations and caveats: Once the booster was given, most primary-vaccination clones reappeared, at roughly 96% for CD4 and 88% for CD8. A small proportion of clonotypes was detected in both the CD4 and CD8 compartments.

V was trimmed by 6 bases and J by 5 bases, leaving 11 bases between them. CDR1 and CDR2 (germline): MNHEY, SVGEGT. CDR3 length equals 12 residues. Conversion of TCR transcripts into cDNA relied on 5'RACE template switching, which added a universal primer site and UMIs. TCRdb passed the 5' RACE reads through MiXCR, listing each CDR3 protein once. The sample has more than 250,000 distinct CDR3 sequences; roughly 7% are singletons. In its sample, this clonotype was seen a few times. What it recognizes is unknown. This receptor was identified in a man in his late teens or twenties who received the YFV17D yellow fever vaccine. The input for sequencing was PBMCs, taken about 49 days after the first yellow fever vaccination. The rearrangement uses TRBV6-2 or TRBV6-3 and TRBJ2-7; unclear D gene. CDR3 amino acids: CASSPQGNEQYV. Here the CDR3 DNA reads TGTGCCAGCAGCCCCCAAGGGAACGAGCAGTACGTC.